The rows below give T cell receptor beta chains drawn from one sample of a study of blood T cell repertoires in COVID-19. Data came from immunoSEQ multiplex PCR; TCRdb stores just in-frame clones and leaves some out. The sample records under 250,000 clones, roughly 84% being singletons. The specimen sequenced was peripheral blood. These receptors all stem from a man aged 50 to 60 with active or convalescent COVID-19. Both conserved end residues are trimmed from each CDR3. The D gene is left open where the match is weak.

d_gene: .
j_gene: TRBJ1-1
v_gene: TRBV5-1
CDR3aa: ASSLAVQNTEAF

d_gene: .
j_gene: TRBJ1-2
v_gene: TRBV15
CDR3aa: ATSPVGQGLYGYT

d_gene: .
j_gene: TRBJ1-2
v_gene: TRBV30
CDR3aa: AWSASGSFGYT

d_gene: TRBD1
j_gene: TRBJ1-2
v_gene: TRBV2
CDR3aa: ASRGQGNYGYT

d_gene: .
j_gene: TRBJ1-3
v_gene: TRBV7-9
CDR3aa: ASSPPGAGVKTSGNTIY

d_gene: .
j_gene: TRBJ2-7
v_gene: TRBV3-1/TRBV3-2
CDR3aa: ASSQVDSSYEQY

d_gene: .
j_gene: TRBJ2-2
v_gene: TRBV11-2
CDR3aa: ASSSPAGELF

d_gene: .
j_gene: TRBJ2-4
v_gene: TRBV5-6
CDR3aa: ASSKGRGNIQY

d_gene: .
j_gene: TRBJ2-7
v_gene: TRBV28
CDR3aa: ASSLETDHLEQY

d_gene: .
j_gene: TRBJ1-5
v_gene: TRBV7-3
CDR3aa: ASSWGGNQPQH

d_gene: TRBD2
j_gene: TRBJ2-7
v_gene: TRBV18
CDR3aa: ASSLAGGTYEQY

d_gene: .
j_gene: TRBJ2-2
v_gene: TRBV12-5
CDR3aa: ASGLVAGTPNTGELF

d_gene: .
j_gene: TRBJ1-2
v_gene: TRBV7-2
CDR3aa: ASSTRDSSGYT

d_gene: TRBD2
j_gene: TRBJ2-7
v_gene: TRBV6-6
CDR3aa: ASSTGTSGSYEQY

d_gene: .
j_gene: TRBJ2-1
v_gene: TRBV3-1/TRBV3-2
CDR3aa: ASSQSFSVGGNEQF

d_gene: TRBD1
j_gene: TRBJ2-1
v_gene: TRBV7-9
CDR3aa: ASSSWTGGNEQF

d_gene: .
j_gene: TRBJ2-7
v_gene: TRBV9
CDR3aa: ASSVELGAEQY

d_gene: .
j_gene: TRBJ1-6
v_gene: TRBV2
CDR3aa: ASSEDQGSPLH

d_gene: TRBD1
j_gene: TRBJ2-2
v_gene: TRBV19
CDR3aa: ASSTWGQGNTGELF

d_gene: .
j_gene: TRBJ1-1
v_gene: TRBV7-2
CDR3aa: ASSLGSRTEAF

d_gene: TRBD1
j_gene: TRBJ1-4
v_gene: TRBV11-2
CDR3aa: ASSRTGGVGEKLF

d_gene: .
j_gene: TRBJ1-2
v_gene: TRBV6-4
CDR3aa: ASSKEGRGVSNYGYT

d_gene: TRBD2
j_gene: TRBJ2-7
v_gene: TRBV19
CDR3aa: ASSKGLAGDSYEQY

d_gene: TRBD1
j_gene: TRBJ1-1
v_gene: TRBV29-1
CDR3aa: SGGQGDTEAF

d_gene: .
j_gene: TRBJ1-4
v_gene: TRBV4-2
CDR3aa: ASSQVLRRPTNEKLF

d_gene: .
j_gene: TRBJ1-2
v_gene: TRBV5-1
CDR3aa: ASSYSLGAGYT

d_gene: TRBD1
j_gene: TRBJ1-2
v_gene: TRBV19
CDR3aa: ASSKSKQGSYGYT

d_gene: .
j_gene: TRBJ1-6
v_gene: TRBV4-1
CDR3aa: ASSQDGVEVSYNSPLH

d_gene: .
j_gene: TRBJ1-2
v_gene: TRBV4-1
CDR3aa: ASSQPTGRYYGYT

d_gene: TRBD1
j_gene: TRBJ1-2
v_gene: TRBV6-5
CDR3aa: ASRLDRVTGYT

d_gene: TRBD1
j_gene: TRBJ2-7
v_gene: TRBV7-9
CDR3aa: ASSSGTGSWEQY

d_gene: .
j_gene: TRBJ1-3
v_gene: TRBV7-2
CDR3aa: ASSLVGGTSGNTIY

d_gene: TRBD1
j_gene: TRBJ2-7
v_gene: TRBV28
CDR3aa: ASSQPWTGGRYEQY

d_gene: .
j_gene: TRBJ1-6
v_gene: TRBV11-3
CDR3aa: ASSLEGQKNRNSPLH

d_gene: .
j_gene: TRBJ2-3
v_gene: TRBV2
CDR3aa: ASSDPGVGTWTDTQY

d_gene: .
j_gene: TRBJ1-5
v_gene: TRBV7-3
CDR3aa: ASSLEGGSNQPQH

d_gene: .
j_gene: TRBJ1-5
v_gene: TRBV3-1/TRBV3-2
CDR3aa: ASSRQINQPQH

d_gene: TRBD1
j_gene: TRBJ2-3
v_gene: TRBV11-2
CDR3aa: ASSSRDREQDTQY

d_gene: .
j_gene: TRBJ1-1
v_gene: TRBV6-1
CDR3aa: ASSDPGRKTEAF

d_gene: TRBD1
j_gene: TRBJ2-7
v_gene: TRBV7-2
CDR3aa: ASSRGTGPYEQY